The entry below describes one TCR beta chain. The antigen remains unidentified. This CDR3 comprises 13 residues. Germline V lookup: CDR1 MNHEY, CDR2 SVGEGT. Trimming shortened V by 2 bases and J by 6 bases, and 10 bases separated the two germline ends. The data are from a study of post-analysis software for immune sequencing data. Overall study context: The study covered relapsing-remitting, secondary progressive and progressive-relapsing courses of multiple sclerosis.

Study-wide points: There was significantly lower normalized Chao1 diversity in multiple sclerosis patients than in controls. Same-batch samples co-clustered strongly by F measure. Roughly five TRBV segments, including TRBV5-6, TRBV5-1 and TRBV20-1, were more frequent in patients than controls.

TCR beta libraries were prepared from cDNA with unique molecular identifiers. A population of 1 to 10 million T cells gave rise to 450,000 to 500,000 cDNA molecules. TCRdb passed the PCR reads through MiXCR, listing each CDR3 protein once. This sample carries about 680,000 distinct CDR3 sequences, over 45% of them seen once, and the ten largest clones take around 10%. This receptor was obtained from a girl aged 2-10 years with multiple sclerosis. The V gene is TRBV6-2 or TRBV6-3, the J gene TRBJ1-1; possible D gene TRBD1, 6 bases. The sample consisted of blood. CDR3 in DNA: TGTGCCAGCAGTTACGGGGGGGCTCCTGAAGCTTTCTTT. Protein product: CASSYGGAPEAFF.